This TCR beta chain was identified during a study of blood T cell repertoires in COVID-19. About the study: T cells, B-cell-depleted T cells, or PBMCs provided the cDNA or gDNA that served as material.

Assay: immunoSEQ multiplex PCR; the TCRdb copy retains only in-frame clones and omits some. The table lists a few hundred thousand clones, 90% of them singletons. Seattle researchers signed up patients amid active infection and tracked them longitudinally. The CDR3 is 16 amino acids. Trimming removed 6 bases from V and 0 bases from J; junction bases left unmatched: 7. Per germline, CDR1 LNHDA and CDR2 SQIVND (reference sequence). This TCR derives from a woman in her sixties or seventies with COVID-19, enrolled during active disease. The V call is TRBV19, the J call TRBJ1-4; 7 bases agree with TRBD1. Sequencing was done on a sample of peripheral blood. CDR3 residues: CASRDRAFPTNEKLFF. CDR3 coding DNA: TGTGCCAGTAGAGACAGGGCGTTTCCAACTAATGAAAAACTGTTTTTT. The full variable domain, with the rest looked up from reference TRBV19 and TRBJ1-4, is DGGITQSPKYLFRKEGQNVTLSCEQNLNHDAMYWYRQDPGQGLRLIYYSQIVNDFQKGDIAEGYSVSREKKESFPLTVTSAQKNPTAFYLCASRDRAFPTNEKLFFGSGTQLSVL.